This is a list of T cell receptor beta chains from one sample in a study of control samples from healthy donors and cancer patients. Assay: immunoSEQ multiplex PCR; the TCRdb copy retains only in-frame clones and omits some. The sample lists about 34,000 clones, 85% to 90% seen once, with roughly 1.6% in the top ten. The sample comprised PBMCs. The source of these receptors is a woman aged 40-49 years with lung cancer. Both conserved end residues are part of each CDR3.

>TRBJ2-7|TRBV4-2
CASSQDRGTGPFYEQYF
>TRBJ1-2|TRBV7-2
CASSYLPGQGVSGYTF
>TRBJ2-3|TRBV15
CATSRRGGSGTDTQYF
>TRBJ2-7|TRBV7-8
CASSFLTSGSYEQYF
>TRBJ1-4|TRBV29-1
CSVAYGTVNEKLFF
>TRBJ1-5|TRBV15
CATSREEYSNQPQHF
>TRBJ1-1|TRBV30
CAWSVGGLNTEAFF
>TRBJ1-5|TRBV21-1
CASTQGRWGNQPQHF
>TRBJ2-5|TRBV19
CASSISGETQYF
>TRBJ1-3|TRBV5-1
CASSLGRASGNTIYF
>TRBJ1-2|TRBV3-1/TRBV3-2
CASSQEGQLGGYTF
>TRBJ1-5|TRBV12-5
CASGRPVQPQHF
>TRBJ1-1|TRBV19
CASSMAPGRMNTEAFF
>TRBJ2-1|TRBV5-1
CASSSSSGAYNEQFF
>TRBJ1-1|TRBV7-9
CASSLVSSNTEAFF
>TRBJ2-1|TRBV2
CASLMGQAYNEQFF
>TRBJ2-3|TRBV29-1
CSALGPNTQYF
>TRBJ1-1|TRBV5-1
CASALQGRYTEAFF
>TRBJ1-6|TRBV12-3/TRBV12-4
CASSQTGAGALHF
>TRBJ1-2|TRBV28
CASSFGSTPHYGYTF